A single sample gave rise to the 2 T cell receptor beta chains below, sequenced in a study of cytomegalovirus exposure and HLA in healthy donors. PCR employed 60 Vbeta and 13 Jbeta primers. The table came from immunoSEQ multiplex PCR; TCRdb's copy has only in-frame clones and leaves some out. The profile shows 100,000 or so clones, about four fifths of them singletons. Sequenced material: PBMCs. Receptor source: a man aged 35 to 55 in good health and CMV-seropositive.

This clone was counted a few times. This chain's CDR3 is CSVAGRNQPQHF. The CDR3 DNA is TGCAGCGTTGCGGGGAGAAATCAGCCCCAGCATTTT. The chain links TRBV29-1 to TRBJ1-5, with D unclear. Trimming removed 4 bases at V and 4 bases at J, with 8 bases between. The CDR3 is 12 amino acids. The germline V gene encodes CDR1 SQVTM and CDR2 ANQGSEA.

The sample holds one count of this clone. The chain joins TRBV5-1 to TRBJ2-5; possibly TRBD1 for D (6 bases). The germline V gene has CDR1 SGHRS and CDR2 YFSETQ. Trimming removed 1 base at V and 3 bases at J, with 13 bases between. The CDR3 runs 15 residues. CDR3 DNA sequence: TGCGCCAGCAGCTTGAGGGGGTCAAGAGAAGAGACCCAGTACTTC. Its protein is CASSLRGSREETQYF.